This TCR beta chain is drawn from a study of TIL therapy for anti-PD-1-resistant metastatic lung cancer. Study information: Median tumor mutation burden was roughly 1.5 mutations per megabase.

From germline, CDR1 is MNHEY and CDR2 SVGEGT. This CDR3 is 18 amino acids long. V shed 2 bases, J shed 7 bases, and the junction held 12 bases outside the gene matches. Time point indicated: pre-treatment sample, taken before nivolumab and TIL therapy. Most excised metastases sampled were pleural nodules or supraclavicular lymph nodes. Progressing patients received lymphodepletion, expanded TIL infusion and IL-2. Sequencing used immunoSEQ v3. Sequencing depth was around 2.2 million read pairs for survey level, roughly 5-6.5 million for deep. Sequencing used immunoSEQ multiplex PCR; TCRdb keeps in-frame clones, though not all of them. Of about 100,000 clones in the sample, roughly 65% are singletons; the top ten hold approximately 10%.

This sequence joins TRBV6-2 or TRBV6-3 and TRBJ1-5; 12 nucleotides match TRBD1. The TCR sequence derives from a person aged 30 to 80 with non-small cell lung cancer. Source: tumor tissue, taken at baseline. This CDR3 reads CASSYKLGTGGSGQPQHF. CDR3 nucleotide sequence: TGTGCCAGCAGTTACAAACTTGGGACAGGGGGCTCCGGGCAGCCCCAGCATTTT.